The 7 T cell receptor beta chains below all came from one sample that was sequenced in a study of CD8 T cell repertoires and HIV-1 epitope variants. The antigens these receptors bind are not known. Produced via immunoSEQ multiplex PCR; TCRdb's table is partial and in-frame only. The sample carries 6,000 or so clones, under 70% recorded once. The sequencing input was cultured CD8+ T cells derived from PBMCs. These receptors were collected from a male donor with HIV.

This chain uses TRBV10-3 with TRBJ1-5, with D unclear. Germline loops: CDR1 ENHRY, CDR2 SYGVKD. The CDR3 loop spans 12 amino acids. Trimming removed 2 bases at V and 7 bases at J, with 6 bases between. The DNA for the CDR3 is TGTGCCATCAGTGAGCAGAACCAGCCCCAGCATTTT. It specifies CAISEQNQPQHF.

This chain links TRBV11-2 with TRBJ1-6; D uncertain. The V gene's germline CDR1 is SGHAT and CDR2 FQNNGV. Trimming left V 4 bases short and J 8 bases short, with 12 bases between. This CDR3 is 14 amino acids long. CDR3 protein: CASSSAYQDSPLHF. The CDR3 DNA is TGTGCCAGCAGCTCAGCCTACCAGGATTCACCCCTCCACTTT.

This clone was seen just once. V and J are TRBV4-3 and TRBJ2-1; D remains unclear. The CDR3 totals 14 residues. Between the trimmed V and J ends, which lost 1 base and 5 bases, there was a span of 9 bases. Germline CDR1 LGHNA, CDR2 YSLEER. The CDR3 loop is CASSQVATDNEQFF. CDR3 DNA sequence: TGCGCCAGCAGCCAAGTAGCCACGGACAATGAGCAGTTCTTC.

This sequence joins TRBV5-6 and TRBJ2-3; the match to TRBD2 covers 10 bases. Germline CDR1 is SGHDT and CDR2 is YYEEEE. This CDR3 is built from 17 residues. Trimming took 3 bases from V and 3 from J; bases not matched to a gene: 10. The CDR3 loop reads CASSSGTSDRGTDTQYF. Here the CDR3 DNA reads TGTGCCAGCAGCTCCGGGACTAGCGATAGAGGGACAGATACGCAGTATTTT.

The chain is built from TRBV27 and TRBJ2-7; tentatively, D is TRBD1 (6 bases). This CDR3 is built from 13 residues. The germline V gene has CDR1 MNHEY and CDR2 SMNVEV (reference sequence). Trimming took off 2 bases at V and 5 bases at J, with 10 bases between the two ends. CDR3 in amino acids: CASSLGQLDEQYF. CDR3 DNA sequence: TGTGCCAGCAGTTTAGGACAGCTCGACGAGCAGTACTTC.

The chain combines TRBV19 with TRBJ2-2, with D possibly being TRBD2 (6 bases). V lost 7 bases and J lost 2, with 14 bases in between. Germline V gene data show CDR1 as LNHDA and CDR2 as SQIVND (reference sequence). This CDR3 region has 15 residues. Written as DNA, the CDR3 is TGTGCCAGTACTACCGAGGGACTTAACACCGGGGAGCTGTTTTTT. The encoded protein is CASTTEGLNTGELFF.

The chain uses TRBV7-9 and TRBJ2-1; perhaps TRBD1 as D (5 bases). This CDR3 region has 15 residues. CDR1 and CDR2 (germline): SEHNR, FQNEAQ (reference sequence). V lost 4 bases, J lost 0 bases, and 10 bases lay in between. CDR3: CASSSPGISYNEQFF. For the CDR3, the DNA is TGTGCCAGCAGCTCCCCAGGGATCTCCTACAATGAGCAGTTCTTC.